The 2 T cell receptor beta chains reported below all come from one sample, sequenced in a study of T cells in Graves' hyperthyroidism and ophthalmopathy. Amplified regions were TCR beta CDR3 sequences from RNA transcripts. First-round RT-PCR of the TCR CDR3 relied on the HTBI primer set. Using its own MiXCR run on the multiplex PCR reads, TCRdb lists one record per CDR3 protein. The table includes roughly 350,000 distinct CDR3 sequences, more than 12% detected once. What was sequenced was blood. The source of these receptors is a woman aged 25-40 years with Graves' ophthalmopathy.

This clonotype was picked up many times. The chain couples TRBV7-2 to TRBJ2-7, with TRBD1 matching 12 bases. Germline CDR1 reads SGHTA; CDR2 reads FQGNSA. V dropped 5 bases and J dropped 4; count of bases not matched to a gene: 18. CDR3 length: 19 amino acids. CDR3 protein: CASSPNLGQGAPSYYEQYF. DNA for the CDR3: TGTGCCAGCAGCCCAAACCTGGGACAGGGGGCGCCGAGCTATTACGAGCAGTACTTC.

This clonotype was counted at least ten times. The rearrangement uses TRBV28 and TRBJ1-5, with D possibly TRBD1 on 6 matching bases. Germline lookup yields CDR1 MDHEN and CDR2 SYDVKM. V lost 3 bases and J lost 3, with 9 bases in between. This CDR3 contains 14 residues. CDR3 coding DNA: TGTGCCAGCAGTTTCGGACAGATCAATCAGCCCCAGCATTTT. Protein: CASSFGQINQPQHF.